The clone carrying this TCR beta chain was found once. The antigen remains unidentified. V was clipped by 0 bases and J by 6 bases, with 12 bases between them. This CDR3 spans 14 amino acids. The germline V gene encodes CDR1 GTSNPN and CDR2 SVGIG (reference sequence). The data belong to a study of a mutant IDH1 vaccine in newly diagnosed glioma. Study overall: Earlier treatment was radiotherapy, temozolomide, or both, with most getting both.

Measured with immunoSEQ multiplex PCR; TCRdb has only the in-frame clones, and not every one. This sample carries 25,000 to 35,000 clones, around 91% of them seen once, and the ten largest clones take roughly 20%. Time point meaning: week 11, during vaccination. Vaccination used 300 ug of mutant IDH1 20-mer peptide per dose, with topical imiquimod. The genes are TRBV30 and TRBJ1-5; D remains ambiguous. The TCR was taken from a man younger than 35 with glioma. This sample comprised PBMCs, obtained from a glioma patient whose treatment included an IDH1 peptide vaccine. The CDR3 region is CAWSVSRKGQPQHF. The CDR3 nucleotides are TGTGCCTGGAGTGTAAGTAGGAAAGGTCAGCCCCAGCATTTT.